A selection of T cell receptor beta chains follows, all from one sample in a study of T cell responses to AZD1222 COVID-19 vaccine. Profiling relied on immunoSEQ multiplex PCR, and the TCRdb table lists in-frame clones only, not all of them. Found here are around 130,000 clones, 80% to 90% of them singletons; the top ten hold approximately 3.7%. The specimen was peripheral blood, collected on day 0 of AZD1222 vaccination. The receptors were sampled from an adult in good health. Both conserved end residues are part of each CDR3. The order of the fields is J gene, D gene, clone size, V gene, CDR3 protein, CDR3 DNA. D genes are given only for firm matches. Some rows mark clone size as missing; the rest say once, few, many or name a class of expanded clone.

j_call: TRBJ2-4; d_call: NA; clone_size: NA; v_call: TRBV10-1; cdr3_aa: CASSLEGGNIQYF; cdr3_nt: TGCGCCAGCAGTCTCGAGGGGGGCAACATTCAGTACTTC
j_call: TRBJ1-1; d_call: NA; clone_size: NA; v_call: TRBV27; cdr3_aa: CATRGGADTEAFF; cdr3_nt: TGTGCCACCAGAGGGGGGGCTGACACTGAAGCTTTCTTT
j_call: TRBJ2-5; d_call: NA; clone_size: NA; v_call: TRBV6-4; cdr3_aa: CASSDSGLGETQYF; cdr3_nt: TGTGCCAGCAGTGACTCAGGGTTAGGTGAGACCCAGTACTTC
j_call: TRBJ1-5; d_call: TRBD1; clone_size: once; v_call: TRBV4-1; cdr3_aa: CASSQDWDRGLQPQHF; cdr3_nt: TGCGCCAGCAGCCAAGATTGGGACAGGGGGCTACAGCCCCAGCATTTT
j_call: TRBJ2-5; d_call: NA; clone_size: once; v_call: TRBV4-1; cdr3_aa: CASSQDSREETQYF; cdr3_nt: TGCGCCAGCAGCCAAGATAGCAGGGAAGAGACCCAGTACTTC
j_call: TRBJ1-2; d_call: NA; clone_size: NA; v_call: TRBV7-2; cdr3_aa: CASSLYINYGYTF; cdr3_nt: TGTGCCAGCAGCTTATACATAAACTATGGCTACACCTTC
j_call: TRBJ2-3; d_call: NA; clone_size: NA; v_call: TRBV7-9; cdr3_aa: CASSPLTPPRDTQYF; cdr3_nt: TGTGCCAGCAGCCCACTGACCCCACCGCGTGATACGCAGTATTTT
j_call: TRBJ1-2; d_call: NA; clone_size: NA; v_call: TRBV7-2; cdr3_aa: CASTLGSGLNYGYTF; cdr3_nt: TGTGCCAGCACCCTGGGGTCAGGGCTTAACTATGGCTACACCTTC
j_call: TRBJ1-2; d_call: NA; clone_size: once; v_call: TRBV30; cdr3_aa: CAWSRGRIYGYTF; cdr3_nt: TGTGCCTGGAGCCGGGGGCGCATCTATGGCTACACCTTC
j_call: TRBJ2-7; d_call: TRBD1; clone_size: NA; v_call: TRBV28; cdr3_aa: CASSSGTGGSYEQYF; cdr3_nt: TGTGCCAGCAGCTCCGGGACAGGGGGTTCCTACGAGCAGTACTTC
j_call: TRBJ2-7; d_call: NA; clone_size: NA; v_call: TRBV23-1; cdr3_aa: CASSRPGPREQYF; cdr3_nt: TGCGCCAGCAGCCGCCCAGGGCCCCGCGAGCAGTACTTC
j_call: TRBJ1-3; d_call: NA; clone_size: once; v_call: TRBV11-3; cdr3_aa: CASSLGPSGNTIYF; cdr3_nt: TGTGCCAGCAGCTTAGGGCCTTCTGGAAACACCATATATTTT
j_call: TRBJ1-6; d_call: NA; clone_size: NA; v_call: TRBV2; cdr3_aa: CASSELRDSPLHF; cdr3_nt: TGTGCCAGCAGTGAACTGAGGGATTCACCCCTCCACTTT
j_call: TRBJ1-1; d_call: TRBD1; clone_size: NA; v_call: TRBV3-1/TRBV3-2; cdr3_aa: CASSPSTGFTEAFF; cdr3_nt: TGTGCCAGCAGCCCATCGACAGGGTTTACTGAAGCTTTCTTT
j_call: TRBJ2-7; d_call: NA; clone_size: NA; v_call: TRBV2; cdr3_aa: CASSDQLLSYEQYF; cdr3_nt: TGTGCCAGCAGTGATCAGCTACTCTCCTACGAGCAGTACTTC
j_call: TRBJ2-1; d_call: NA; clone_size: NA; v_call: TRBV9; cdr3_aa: CASGGHLHYNEQFF; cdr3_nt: TGTGCCAGTGGGGGACACTTACACTACAATGAGCAGTTCTTC
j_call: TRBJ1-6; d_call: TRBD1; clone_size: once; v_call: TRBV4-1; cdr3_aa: CASSNRGSQYSPLHF; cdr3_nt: TGCGCCAGCAGCAACAGGGGGTCGCAATATTCACCCCTCCACTTT
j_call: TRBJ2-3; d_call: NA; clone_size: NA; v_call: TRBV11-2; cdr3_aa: CASRDSGGPDTQYF; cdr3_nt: TGTGCCAGCAGAGATAGTGGGGGGCCAGATACGCAGTATTTT
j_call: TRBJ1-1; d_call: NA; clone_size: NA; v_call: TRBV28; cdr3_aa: CASPGSGTEAFF; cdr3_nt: TGTGCCAGTCCAGGGTCCGGCACTGAAGCTTTCTTT
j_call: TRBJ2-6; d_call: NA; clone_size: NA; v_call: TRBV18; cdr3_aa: CASSSTTGTLGGANVLTF; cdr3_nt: TGTGCCAGCTCGAGTACAACAGGGACCCTAGGAGGGGCCAACGTCCTGACTTTC
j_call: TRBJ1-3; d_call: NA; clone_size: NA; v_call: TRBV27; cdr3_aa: CASSGHGAGNTIYF; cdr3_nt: TGTGCCAGCAGTGGGCACGGAGCAGGAAACACCATATATTTT
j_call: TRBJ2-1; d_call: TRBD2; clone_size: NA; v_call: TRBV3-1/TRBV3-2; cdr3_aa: CASSQDQTASGRAYNEQFF; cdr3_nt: TGTGCCAGCAGCCAAGATCAAACGGCTAGCGGGAGGGCCTACAATGAGCAGTTCTTC
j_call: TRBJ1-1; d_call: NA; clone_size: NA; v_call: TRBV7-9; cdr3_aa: CASSHPTANTEAFF; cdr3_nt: TGTGCCAGCAGCCACCCGACAGCGAACACTGAAGCTTTCTTT
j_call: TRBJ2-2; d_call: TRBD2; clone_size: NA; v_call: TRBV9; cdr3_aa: CASSETSANTGELFF; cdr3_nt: TGTGCCAGCAGCGAGACTAGCGCGAACACCGGGGAGCTGTTTTTT
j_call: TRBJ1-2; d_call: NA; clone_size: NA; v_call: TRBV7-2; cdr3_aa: CASSLARASDGYTF; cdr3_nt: TGTGCCAGCAGCTTGGCTCGCGCCTCAGATGGCTACACCTTC
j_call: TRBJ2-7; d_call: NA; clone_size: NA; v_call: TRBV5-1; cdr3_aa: CASSLADNYEQYF; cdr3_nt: TGCGCCAGCAGCTTGGCGGACAACTACGAGCAGTACTTC
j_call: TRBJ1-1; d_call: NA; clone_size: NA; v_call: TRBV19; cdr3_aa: CASTLGGGNTEAFF; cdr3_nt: TGTGCCAGTACCCTAGGGGGGGGGAACACTGAAGCTTTCTTT
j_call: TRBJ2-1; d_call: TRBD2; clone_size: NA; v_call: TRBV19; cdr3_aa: CASSRGTSVNEQFF; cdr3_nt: TGTGCCAGTAGTAGGGGGACTAGTGTTAATGAGCAGTTCTTC
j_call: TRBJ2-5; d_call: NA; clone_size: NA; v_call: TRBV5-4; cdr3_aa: CASSWARQETQYF; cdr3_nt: TGTGCCAGCAGCTGGGCGCGCCAAGAGACCCAGTACTTC
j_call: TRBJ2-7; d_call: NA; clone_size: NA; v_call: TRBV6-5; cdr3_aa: CASRRGGLDYEQYF; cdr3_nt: TGTGCCAGCAGGAGGGGGGGGCTTGACTACGAGCAGTACTTC
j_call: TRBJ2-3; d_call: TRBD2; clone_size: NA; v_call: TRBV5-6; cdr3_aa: CASSSGLGGRDTQYF; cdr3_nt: TGTGCCAGCAGCTCGGGACTAGGGGGTAGGGATACGCAGTATTTT
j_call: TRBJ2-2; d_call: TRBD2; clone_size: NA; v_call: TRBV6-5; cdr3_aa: CASSYLREAGTGELFF; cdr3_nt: TGTGCCAGCAGTTACTTACGGGAGGCGGGCACCGGGGAGCTGTTTTTT
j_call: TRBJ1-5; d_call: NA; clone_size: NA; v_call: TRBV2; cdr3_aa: CASAADSNQPQHF; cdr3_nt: TGTGCCAGCGCGGCGGATAGCAATCAGCCCCAGCATTTT
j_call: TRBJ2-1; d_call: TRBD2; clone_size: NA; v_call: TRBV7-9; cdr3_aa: CASSFKLAGASSYNEQFF; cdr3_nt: TGTGCCAGCAGCTTTAAACTAGCGGGAGCCTCCTCCTACAATGAGCAGTTCTTC
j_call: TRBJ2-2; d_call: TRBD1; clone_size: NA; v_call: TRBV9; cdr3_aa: CASKRDSNTGELFF; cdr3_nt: TGTGCCAGCAAACGGGACAGTAACACCGGGGAGCTGTTTTTT
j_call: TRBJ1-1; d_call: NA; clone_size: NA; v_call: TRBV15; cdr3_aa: CATSSPSYTEAFF; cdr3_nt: TGTGCCACCAGCAGTCCTTCGTACACTGAAGCTTTCTTT
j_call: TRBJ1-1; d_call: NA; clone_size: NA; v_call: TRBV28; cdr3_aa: CASTYPGRTLEAFF; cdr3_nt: TGTGCCAGCACCTACCCGGGACGCACGCTAGAAGCTTTCTTT
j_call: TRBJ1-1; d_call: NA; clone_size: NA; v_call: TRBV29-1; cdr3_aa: CSVRDGRPEAFF; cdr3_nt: TGCAGCGTTAGGGACGGAAGACCTGAAGCTTTCTTT
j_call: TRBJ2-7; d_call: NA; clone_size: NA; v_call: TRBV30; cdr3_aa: CAWSGDGPYEQYF; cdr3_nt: TGTGCCTGGAGTGGGGACGGACCCTACGAGCAGTACTTC